This T cell receptor (beta chain) was observed in a study of T cell clonality in common variable immunodeficiency. Study observations and caveats: Shared TCRbeta clones were fewer between CVID subjects than controls.

V was clipped by 5 bases and J by 5 bases; unmatched bases: 12. The CDR3 sequence is 15 residues long. Germline V gene data show CDR1 as GTSNPN and CDR2 as SVGIG (reference sequence). Method: immunoSEQ multiplex PCR; TCRdb's copy keeps in-frame clones and lacks some. In total the sample includes around 57,000 clones, none of them seen once. This clone appeared a few times. Its specificity is not known. The CDR3 is cut off 3 residues early in the read; its end comes from the germline J gene. Patients and controls were mostly of Caucasian heritage. The source is a person aged 18 to 70 in good health. Sequencing was carried out using peripheral blood mononuclear cells. The genes are TRBV30 and TRBJ2-5, with 9 nucleotides matching TRBD1. CDR3 sequence: CAWGRTGVGSETQYF. The DNA read from the CDR3 is TGTGCCTGGGGGAGGACAGGGGTTGGGTCGGAGACC.